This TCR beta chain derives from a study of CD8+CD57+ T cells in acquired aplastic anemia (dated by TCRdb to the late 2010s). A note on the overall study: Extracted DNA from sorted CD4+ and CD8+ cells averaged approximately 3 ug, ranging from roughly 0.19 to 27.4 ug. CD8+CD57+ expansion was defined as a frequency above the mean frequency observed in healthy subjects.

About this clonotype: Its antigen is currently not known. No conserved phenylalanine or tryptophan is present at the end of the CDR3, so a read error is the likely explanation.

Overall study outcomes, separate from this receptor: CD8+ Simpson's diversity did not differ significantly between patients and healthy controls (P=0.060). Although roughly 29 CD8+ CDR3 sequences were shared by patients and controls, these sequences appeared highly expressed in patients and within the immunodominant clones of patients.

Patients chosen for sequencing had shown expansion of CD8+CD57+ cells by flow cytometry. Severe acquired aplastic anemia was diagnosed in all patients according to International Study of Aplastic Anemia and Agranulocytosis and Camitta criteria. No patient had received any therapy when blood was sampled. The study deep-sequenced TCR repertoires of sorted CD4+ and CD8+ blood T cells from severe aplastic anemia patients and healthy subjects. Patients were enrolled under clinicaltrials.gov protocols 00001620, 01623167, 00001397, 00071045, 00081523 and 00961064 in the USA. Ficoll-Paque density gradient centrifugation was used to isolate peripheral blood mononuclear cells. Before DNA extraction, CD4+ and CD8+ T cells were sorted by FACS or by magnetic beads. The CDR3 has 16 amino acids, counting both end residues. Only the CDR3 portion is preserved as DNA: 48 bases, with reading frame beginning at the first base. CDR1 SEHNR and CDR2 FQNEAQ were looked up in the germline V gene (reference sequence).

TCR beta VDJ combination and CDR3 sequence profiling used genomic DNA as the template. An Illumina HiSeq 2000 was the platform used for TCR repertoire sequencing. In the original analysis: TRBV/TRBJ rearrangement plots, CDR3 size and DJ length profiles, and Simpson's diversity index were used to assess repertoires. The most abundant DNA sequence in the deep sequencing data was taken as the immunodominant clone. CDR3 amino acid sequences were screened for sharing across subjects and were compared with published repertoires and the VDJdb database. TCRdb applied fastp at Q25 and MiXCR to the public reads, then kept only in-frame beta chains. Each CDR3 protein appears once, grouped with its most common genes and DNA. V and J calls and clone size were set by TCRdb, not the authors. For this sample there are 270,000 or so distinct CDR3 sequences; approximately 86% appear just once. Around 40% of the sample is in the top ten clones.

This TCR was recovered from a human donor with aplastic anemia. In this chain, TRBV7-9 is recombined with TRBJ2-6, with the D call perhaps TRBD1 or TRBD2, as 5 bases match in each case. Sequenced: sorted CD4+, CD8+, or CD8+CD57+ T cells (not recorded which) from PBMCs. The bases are TGTGCCAGCAGCTTAGCGGGTAGCTACGGGGCCAACGCCCTGACTGAC. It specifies CASSLAGSYGANALTD.